The clone carrying this T cell receptor beta chain has a count of ten or more. CD8+CD57+ cell expansion, shown by flow cytometry, had occurred in the patients selected for sequencing. The CDR3 consists of 13 residues. Trimming cost V 7 bases and J 7 bases, with 13 bases left between them. Germline loops: CDR1 SNHLY, CDR2 FYNNEI. The sample is drawn from a study of CD8+CD57+ T cells in acquired aplastic anemia. Genomic DNA templated the TCR beta VDJ and CDR3 profiling. TCRdb independently ran MiXCR on the reads; one entry per CDR3 protein. The data hold 450,000 to 600,000 distinct CDR3 sequences, with roughly 34% observed a single time.

The chain couples TRBV2 to TRBJ1-4; the D is unclear. Sample: sorted CD4+, CD8+, or CD8+CD57+ T cells (not recorded which) from PBMCs. This clonotype was obtained from a human donor with aplastic anemia. This CDR3 reads CASTGPRAEKLFF. The DNA for the CDR3 is TGTGCCAGCACAGGACCCCGGGCTGAAAAACTGTTTTTT.